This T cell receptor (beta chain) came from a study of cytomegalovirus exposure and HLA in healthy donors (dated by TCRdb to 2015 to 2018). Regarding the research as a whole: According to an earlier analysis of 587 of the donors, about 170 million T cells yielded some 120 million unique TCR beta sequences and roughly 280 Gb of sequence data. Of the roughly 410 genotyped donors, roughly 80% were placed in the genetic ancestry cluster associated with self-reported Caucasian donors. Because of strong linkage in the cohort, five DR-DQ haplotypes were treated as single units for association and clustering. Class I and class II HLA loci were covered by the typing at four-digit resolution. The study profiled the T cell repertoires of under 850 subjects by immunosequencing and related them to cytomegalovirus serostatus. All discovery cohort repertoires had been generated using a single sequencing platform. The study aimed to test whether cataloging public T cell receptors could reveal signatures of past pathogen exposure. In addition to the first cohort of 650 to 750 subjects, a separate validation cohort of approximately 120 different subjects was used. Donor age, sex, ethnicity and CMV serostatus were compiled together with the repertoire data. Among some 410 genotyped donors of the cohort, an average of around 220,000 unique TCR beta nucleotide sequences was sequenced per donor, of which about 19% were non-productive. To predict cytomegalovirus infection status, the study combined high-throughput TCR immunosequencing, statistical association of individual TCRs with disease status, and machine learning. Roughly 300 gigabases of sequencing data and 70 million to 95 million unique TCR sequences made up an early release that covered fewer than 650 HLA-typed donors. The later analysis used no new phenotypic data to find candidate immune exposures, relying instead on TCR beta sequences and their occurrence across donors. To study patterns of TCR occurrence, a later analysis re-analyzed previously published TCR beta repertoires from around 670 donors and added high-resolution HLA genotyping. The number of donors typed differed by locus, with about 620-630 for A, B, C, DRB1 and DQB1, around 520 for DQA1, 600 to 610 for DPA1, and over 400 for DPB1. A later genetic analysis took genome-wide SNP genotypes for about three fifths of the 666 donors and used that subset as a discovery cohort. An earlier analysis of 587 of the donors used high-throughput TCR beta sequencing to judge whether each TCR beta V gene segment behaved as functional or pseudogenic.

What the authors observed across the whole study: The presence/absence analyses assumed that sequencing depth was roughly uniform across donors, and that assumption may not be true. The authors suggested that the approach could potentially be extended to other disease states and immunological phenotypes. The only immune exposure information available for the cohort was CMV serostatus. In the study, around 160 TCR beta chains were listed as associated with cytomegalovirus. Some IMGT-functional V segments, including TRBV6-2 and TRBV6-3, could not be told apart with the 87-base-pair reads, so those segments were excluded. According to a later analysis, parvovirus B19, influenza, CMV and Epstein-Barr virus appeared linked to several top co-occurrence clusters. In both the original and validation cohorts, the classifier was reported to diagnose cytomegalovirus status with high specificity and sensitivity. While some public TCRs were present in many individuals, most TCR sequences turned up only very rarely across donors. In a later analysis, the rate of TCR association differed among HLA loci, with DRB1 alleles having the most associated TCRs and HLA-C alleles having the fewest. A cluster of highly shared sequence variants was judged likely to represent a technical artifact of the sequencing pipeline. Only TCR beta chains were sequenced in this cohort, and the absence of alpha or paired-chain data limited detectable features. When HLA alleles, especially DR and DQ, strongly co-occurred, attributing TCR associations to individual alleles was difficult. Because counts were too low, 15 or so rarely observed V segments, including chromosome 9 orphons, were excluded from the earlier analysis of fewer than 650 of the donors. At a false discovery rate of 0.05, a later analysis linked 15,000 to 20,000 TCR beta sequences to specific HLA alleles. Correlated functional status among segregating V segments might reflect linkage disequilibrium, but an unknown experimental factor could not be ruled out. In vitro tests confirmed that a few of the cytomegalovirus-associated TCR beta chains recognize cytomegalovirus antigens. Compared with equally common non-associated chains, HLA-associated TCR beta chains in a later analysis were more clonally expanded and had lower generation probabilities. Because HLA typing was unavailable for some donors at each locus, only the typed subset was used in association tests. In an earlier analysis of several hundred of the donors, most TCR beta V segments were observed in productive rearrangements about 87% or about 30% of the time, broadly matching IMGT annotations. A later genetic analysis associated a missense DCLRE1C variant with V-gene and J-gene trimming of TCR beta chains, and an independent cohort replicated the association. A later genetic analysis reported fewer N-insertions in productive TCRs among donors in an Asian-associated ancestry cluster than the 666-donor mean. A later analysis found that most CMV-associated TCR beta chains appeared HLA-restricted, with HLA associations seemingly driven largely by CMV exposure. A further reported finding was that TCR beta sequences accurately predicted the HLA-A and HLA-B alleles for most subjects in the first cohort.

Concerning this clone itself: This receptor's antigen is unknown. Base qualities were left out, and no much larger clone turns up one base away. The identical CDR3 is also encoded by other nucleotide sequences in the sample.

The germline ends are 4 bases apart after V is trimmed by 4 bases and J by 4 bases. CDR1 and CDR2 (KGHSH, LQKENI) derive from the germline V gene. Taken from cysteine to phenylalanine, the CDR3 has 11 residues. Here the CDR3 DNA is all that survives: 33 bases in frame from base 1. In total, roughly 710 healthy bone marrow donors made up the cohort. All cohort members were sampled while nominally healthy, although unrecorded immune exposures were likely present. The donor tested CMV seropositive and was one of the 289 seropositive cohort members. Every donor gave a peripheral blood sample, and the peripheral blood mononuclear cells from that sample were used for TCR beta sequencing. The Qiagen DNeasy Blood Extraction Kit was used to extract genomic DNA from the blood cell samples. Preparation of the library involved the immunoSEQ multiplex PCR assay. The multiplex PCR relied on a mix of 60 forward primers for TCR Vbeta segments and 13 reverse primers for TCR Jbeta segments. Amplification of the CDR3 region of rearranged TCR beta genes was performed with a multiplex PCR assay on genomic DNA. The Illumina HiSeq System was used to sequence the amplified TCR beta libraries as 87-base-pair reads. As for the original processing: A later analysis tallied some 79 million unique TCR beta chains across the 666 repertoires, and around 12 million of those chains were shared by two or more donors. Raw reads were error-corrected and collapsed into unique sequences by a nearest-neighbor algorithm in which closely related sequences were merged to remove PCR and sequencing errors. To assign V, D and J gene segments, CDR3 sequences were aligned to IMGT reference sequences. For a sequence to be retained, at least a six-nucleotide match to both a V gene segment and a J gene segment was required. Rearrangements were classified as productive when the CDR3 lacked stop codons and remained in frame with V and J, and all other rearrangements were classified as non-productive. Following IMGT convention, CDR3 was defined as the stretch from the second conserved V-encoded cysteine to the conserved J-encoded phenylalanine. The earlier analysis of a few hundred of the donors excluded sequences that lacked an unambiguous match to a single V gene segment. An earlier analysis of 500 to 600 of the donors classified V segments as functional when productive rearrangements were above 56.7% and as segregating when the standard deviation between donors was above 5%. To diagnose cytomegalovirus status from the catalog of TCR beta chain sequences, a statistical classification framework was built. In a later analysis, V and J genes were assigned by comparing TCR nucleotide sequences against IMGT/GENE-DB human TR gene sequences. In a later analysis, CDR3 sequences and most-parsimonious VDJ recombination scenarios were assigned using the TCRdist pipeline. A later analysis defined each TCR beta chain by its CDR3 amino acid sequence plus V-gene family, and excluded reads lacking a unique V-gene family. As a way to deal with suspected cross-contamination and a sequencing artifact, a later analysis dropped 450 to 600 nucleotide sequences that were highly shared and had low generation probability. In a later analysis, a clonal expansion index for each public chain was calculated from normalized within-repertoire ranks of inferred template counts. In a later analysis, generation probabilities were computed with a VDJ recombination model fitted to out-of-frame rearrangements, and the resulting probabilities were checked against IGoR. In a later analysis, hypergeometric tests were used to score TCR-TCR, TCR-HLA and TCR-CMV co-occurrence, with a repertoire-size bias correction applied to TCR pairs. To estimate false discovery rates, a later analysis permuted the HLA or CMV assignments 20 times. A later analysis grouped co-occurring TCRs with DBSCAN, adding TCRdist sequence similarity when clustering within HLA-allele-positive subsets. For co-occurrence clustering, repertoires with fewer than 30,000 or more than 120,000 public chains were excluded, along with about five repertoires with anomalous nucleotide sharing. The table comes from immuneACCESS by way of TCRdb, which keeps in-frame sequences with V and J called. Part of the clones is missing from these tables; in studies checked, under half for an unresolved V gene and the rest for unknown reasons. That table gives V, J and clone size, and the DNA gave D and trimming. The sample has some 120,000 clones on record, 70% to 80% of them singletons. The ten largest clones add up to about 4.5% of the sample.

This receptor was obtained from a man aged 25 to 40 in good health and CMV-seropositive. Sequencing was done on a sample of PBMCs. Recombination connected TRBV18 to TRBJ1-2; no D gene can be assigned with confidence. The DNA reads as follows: TGTGCCAGCTCACTCAGCTATGGCTACACCTTC. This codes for CASSLSYGYTF.